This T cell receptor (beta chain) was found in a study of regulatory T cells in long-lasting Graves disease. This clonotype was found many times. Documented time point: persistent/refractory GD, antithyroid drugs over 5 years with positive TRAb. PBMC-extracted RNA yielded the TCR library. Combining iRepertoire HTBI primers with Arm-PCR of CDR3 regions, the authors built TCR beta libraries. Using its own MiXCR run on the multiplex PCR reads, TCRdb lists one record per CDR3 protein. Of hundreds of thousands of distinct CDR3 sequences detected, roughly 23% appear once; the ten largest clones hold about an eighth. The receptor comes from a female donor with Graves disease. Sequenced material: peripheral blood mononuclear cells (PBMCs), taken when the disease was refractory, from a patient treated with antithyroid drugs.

CDR3 nucleotides: TGTGCCAGCAGTTTACAGGCTAGCGGGGGGAAGTGGGAAGATACGCAGTATTTT. Translated, it gives CASSLQASGGKWEDTQYF. V is TRBV28 and J is TRBJ2-3; TRBD2 matches at 11 bases. There are 18 residues in the CDR3. From germline, CDR1 is MDHEN and CDR2 SYDVKM. V gave up 2 bases and J gave up 5 bases; unmatched junction bases: 12.